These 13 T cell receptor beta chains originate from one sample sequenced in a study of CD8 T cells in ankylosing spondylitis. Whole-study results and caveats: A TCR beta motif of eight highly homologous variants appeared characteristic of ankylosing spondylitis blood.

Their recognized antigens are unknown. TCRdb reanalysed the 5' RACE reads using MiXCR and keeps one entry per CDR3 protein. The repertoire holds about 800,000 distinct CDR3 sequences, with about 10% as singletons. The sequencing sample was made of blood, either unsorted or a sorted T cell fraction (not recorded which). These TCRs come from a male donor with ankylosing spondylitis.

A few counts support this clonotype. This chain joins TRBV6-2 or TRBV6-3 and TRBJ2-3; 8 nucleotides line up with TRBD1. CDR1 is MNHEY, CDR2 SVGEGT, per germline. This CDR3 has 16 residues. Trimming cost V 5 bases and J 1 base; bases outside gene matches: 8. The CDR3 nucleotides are TGTGCCAGCAGTGGGACCACAGGGGGGCGCACAGATACGCAGTATTTT. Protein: CASSGTTGGRTDTQYF.

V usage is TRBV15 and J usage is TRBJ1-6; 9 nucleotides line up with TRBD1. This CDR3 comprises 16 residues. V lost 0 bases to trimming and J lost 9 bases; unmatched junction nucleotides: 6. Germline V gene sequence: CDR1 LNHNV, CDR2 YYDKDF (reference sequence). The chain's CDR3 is CATSRDRTGVGSPLHF. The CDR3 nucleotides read TGTGCCACCAGCAGAGATCGGACAGGGGTGGGTTCACCCCTCCACTTT.

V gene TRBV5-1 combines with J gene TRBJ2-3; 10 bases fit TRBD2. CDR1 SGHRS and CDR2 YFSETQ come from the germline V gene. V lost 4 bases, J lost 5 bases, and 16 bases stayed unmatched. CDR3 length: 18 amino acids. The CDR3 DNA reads TGCGCCAGCAGCAGGGAAAATGAGCGGGGGGGCTTGAAAGATACGCAGTATTTT. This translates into CASSRENERGGLKDTQYF.

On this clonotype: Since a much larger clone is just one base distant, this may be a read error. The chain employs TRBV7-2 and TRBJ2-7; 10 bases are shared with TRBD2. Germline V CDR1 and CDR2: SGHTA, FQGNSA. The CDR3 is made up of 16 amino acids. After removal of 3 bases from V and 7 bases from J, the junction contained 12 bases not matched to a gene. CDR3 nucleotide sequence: TGTGCCAGCAGCTTCGTCGGGCTAGCGGGAGAAGGGGAGCAGTACTTC. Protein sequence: CASSFVGLAGEGEQYF.

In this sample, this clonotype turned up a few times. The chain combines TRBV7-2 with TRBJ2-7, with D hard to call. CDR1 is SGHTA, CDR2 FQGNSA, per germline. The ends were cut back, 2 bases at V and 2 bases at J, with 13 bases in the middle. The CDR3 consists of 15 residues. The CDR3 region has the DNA TGTGCCAGCAGCTTAATGGCGGCCACCGCCTACGAGCAGTACTTC. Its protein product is CASSLMAATAYEQYF.

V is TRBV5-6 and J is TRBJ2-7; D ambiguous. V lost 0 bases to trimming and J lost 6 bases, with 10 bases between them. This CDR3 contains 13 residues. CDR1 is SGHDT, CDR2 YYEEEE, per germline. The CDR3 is CASSLEGRGEQYF. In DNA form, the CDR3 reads TGTGCCAGCAGCTTGGAAGGTCGTGGCGAGCAGTACTTC.

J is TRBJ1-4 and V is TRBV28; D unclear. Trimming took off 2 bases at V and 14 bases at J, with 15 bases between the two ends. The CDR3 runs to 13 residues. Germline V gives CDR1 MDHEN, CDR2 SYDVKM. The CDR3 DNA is TGTGCCAGCAGTTTAGATCTTCTCGGTCGGCTGTTTTTT. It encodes CASSLDLLGRLFF.

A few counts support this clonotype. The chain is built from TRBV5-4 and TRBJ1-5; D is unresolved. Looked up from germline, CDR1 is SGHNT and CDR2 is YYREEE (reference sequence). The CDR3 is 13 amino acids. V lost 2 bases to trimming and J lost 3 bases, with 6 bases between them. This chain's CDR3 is CASSLDLNQPQHF. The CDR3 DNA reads TGTGCCAGCAGCTTAGACCTCAATCAGCCCCAGCATTTT.

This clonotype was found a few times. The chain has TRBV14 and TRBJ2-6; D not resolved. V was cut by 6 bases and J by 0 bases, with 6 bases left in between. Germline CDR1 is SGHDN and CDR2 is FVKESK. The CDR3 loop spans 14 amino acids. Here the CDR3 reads CASRRSSGANVLTF. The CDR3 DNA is TGTGCCAGCAGGAGGTCCTCTGGGGCCAACGTCCTGACTTTC.

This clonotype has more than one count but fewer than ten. CDR3 bases: TGTGCTAGTGGTTTGAACAACATTCAGTACTTC. As protein: CASGLNNIQYF. The chain couples TRBV12-5 to TRBJ2-4; D remains unclear. CDR1 is LGHNT and CDR2 is FRNRAP in the germline V gene. The CDR3 contains 11 residues. V gave up 2 bases and J gave up 7 bases, with 3 bases separating them.

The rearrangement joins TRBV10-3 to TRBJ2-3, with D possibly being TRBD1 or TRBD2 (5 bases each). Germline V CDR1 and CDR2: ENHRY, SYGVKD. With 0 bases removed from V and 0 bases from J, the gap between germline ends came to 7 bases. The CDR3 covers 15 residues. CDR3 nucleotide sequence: TGTGCCATCAGTGAGTCCGGGGCAAGCACAGATACGCAGTATTTT. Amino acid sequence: CAISESGASTDTQYF.

DNA for the CDR3: TGTGCCAGTTCCAGGGTTAATTCACCCCTCCACTTT. Its translation: CASSRVNSPLHF. V and J are TRBV6-6 and TRBJ1-6; the D gene is possibly TRBD1 (5 bases). CDR3 length equals 12 residues. Germline assignment: CDR1 MNHNY and CDR2 SVGAGI (reference sequence). The V end was cut by 9 bases, the J end by 6 bases, with 9 bases between.

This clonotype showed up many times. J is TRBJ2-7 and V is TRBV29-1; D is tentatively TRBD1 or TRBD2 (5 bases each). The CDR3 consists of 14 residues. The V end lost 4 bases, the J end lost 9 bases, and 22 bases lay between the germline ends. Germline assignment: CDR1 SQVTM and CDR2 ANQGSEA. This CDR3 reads CSVGASGTSPGQYF. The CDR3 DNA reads TGCAGCGTTGGTGCTTCCGGGACGAGCCCGGGGCAGTACTTC.